The subject of this entry is one T cell receptor beta chain. This clonotype appeared a few times. The antigen it recognizes is unknown. No much larger clonotype is one base removed from it; base qualities were not supplied. The record originates from a study of vaccination and CD4 T cells after COVID-19 (dated by TCRdb to 2022 to 2024). Context from the whole study: Convalescent patients had a positive SARS-CoV-2 result on nasal swab PCR, and of these patients, nine had mild disease and one had severe disease. Control cultures used a CEFX viral epitope pool as positive control, an HIV-1 Nef peptide pool as negative control, or no peptide. Post-COVID blood samples from convalescent patients were collected a median of approximately 93 days after diagnosis, with a range of 35 to 161 days. In the convalescent cohort there were six males and four females, among whom were two Hispanic individuals, seven Caucasians, two Asians and one multiracial person. Culture stimuli were overlapping spike peptide pools from SARS-CoV-2 and from the common cold coronaviruses HCoV-NL63, HCoV-OC43 and HCoV-229E. Two doses of either the Pfizer-BioNTech BNT162b2 vaccine (n=8) or the Moderna mRNA-1273 vaccine (n=2) were administered to participants. Post-vaccine blood samples were obtained a median of about 72 days after the second vaccine dose, with a range of 14 to 241 days. In around nine COVID-19 convalescent patients and a handful of infection-naive healthy vaccine recipients, the spike-specific CD4+ TCR repertoire before mRNA vaccination was compared with the repertoire after mRNA vaccination.

Library prep was done by PCR. DNA from cultured CD4+ T cells underwent TCR sequencing with the Oncomine TCR Beta short-read assay at the Johns Hopkins FTIC core. The QIAamp micro DNA kit was used to extract genomic DNA from the cultured CD4+ T cells. Oncomine TCR Beta libraries made from cultured CD4+ T cells were pooled using unique dual indexes and sequenced on an Illumina iSeq 100. Turning to the authors' computational methods: Non-productive sequences were removed, and CDR3s that did not start with C, did not end with F or W, or were shorter than 7 amino acids were discarded. The MANAFEST web application was used to identify antigen-specific clonotypes by comparing peptide-stimulated wells against reference wells and other culture wells. Positive clones required FDR below 0.05, an odds ratio above 5, and productive frequency above 0.1% in at least two of three replicate wells. Cross-reactive clonotypes were defined as significantly expanded in both SARS-CoV-2 spike wells and at least one common cold coronavirus spike condition. Levenshtein distances (stringdist) and unrooted phylogenetic trees (ape) in R version 3.6.1 were used to assess CDR3 homology. TCRdb reprocessing: public reads trimmed at Q25 with fastp, clones called with MiXCR, in-frame beta chains kept. Every distinct CDR3 protein forms one entry, paired with its most common genes and DNA. TCRdb's processing, not the study's, gives the V and J calls here. This sample has around 20,000 distinct CDR3 sequences in its table, and about two fifths of those were observed once. Over 11% of the sample is in the top ten clones.

Points the paper makes about the study in general: In convalescent patients, a median around 85% of post-vaccine SARS-CoV-2-reactive clones were detected only after vaccination, and vaccine-specific priming was suggested by this finding. Relatively few convalescent patients were included in the study, and early timepoints after natural infection were not analyzed. The median number of SARS-CoV-2-reactive clonotypes rose from 21 after infection to some 37 after vaccination, but the change was not significant. In convalescent patients, nearly all vaccine-specific clones (304 of 307) were found to be mono-reactive for SARS-CoV-2 spike rather than cross-reactive with common cold coronaviruses.

The CDR3 holds 14 amino acids from the cysteine to the phenylalanine. Solely the CDR3 DNA is kept, with 42 bases framed from the first base. CDR1 and CDR2 are drawn from the germline V gene: SGHNT, YENEEA. V loses 0 bases of germline sequence and J loses 7 bases, and the interval between the two ends is 12 bases. The treatment or condition tag for this specimen amounts to: approximately 9-day PBMC culture with coronavirus spike peptide pools or control peptides (ViraFEST assay). The ViraFEST assay, used in the study, expanded antigen-specific T cells with peptide pools and then identified the expanded clonotypes through TCR sequencing. The positive SARS-CoV-2 PCR tests of the convalescent patients were dated from March to December 2020, before the Alpha, Beta and Delta variants emerged in the United States. Fewer than 2.5 million PBMCs per well were cultured in IMDM with roughly 5% human AB serum and about 9.7 IU/ml IL-2, plus 10 ug/ml peptide pools. On days 3 and 7, half of the culture medium was replaced with fresh IL-2-containing medium. After 10 days of culture, CD4+ T cells were isolated by negative selection using the EasySep CD4+ T cell isolation kit. Ficoll-Paque Plus gradient centrifugation was used to isolate PBMCs from whole blood, and the isolated PBMCs were then either used fresh or cryopreserved at -140C. In general, triplicate wells were set up for every culture condition.

The chain joins TRBV11-3 to TRBJ1-2; the D gene lacks a confident call. The sample was CD4+ T cells from blood, cultured in vitro. This sequence originates from a human donor who had recovered from COVID-19. In nucleotide form, the sequence is TGTGCCAGCAGCTTAGACGCAGTCCCTGGTGGCTACACCTTC. Its protein product is CASSLDAVPGGYTF.